These T cell receptor beta chains were read from a single sample in a study of blood T cell repertoires in COVID-19. TCRdb's table, derived via immunoSEQ multiplex PCR, lists solely in-frame clones and lacks some. In the table there are roughly 200,000 clones, 79% of which are singletons. Material for sequencing was peripheral blood. Receptor source: a woman aged 40 to 55 with COVID-19, enrolled during active disease. The CDR3 runs from the conserved cysteine through the conserved F or W. A D gene is named only where the DNA matches it firmly. Clone size is shown for a subset of rows, as once, few, many or a class of expanded clone.

CDR3aa: CASSSGTSGIYNEQFF
CDR3nt: TGTGCCAGCAGCTCGGGGACTAGCGGGATATACAATGAGCAGTTCTTC
len: 16
d_gene: TRBD2
j_gene: TRBJ2-1
abundance: -
v_gene: TRBV7-2

CDR3aa: CASSLTGSPSGANVLTF
CDR3nt: TGTGCCAGCAGTTTAACCGGGTCGCCCTCTGGGGCCAACGTCCTGACTTTC
len: 17
d_gene: -
j_gene: TRBJ2-6
abundance: -
v_gene: TRBV27

CDR3aa: CASSSRLAGSYEQYF
CDR3nt: TGTGCCAGCAGTTCCAGACTAGCGGGGTCCTACGAGCAGTACTTC
len: 15
d_gene: TRBD2
j_gene: TRBJ2-7
abundance: -
v_gene: TRBV6-5

CDR3aa: CSVRDSGGNTIYF
CDR3nt: TGCAGCGTTCGTGATTCAGGGGGGAACACCATATATTTT
len: 13
d_gene: TRBD1
j_gene: TRBJ1-3
abundance: few
v_gene: TRBV29-1

CDR3aa: CASSFGVSFAVSGNTIYF
CDR3nt: TGCGCCAGCAGCTTCGGGGTCAGCTTTGCCGTCTCTGGAAACACCATATATTTT
len: 18
d_gene: -
j_gene: TRBJ1-3
abundance: -
v_gene: TRBV5-1

CDR3aa: CASSLPAAGQPQHF
CDR3nt: TGTGCCAGCAGTCTCCCGGCTGCAGGTCAGCCCCAGCATTTT
len: 14
d_gene: -
j_gene: TRBJ1-5
abundance: -
v_gene: TRBV28

CDR3aa: CASSVDGGGEWTEAFF
CDR3nt: TGTGCCAGCAGCGTAGACGGAGGGGGCGAGTGGACTGAAGCTTTCTTT
len: 16
d_gene: TRBD1
j_gene: TRBJ1-1
abundance: -
v_gene: TRBV9

CDR3aa: CASSPPMRQGQETQYF
CDR3nt: TGTGCCAGCTCACCACCGATGAGACAGGGGCAAGAGACCCAGTACTTC
len: 16
d_gene: TRBD1
j_gene: TRBJ2-5
abundance: once
v_gene: TRBV18

CDR3aa: CSASSGSTDTQYF
CDR3nt: TGCAGTGCTAGTAGCGGAAGCACAGATACGCAGTATTTT
len: 13
d_gene: -
j_gene: TRBJ2-3
abundance: -
v_gene: TRBV20-1

CDR3aa: CAISESNRQRNSPLHF
CDR3nt: TGTGCCATCAGTGAGTCGAACAGGCAGAGAAATTCACCCCTCCACTTT
len: 16
d_gene: -
j_gene: TRBJ1-6
abundance: few
v_gene: TRBV10-3